This TCR beta chain emerged from a study of T cells in Graves' hyperthyroidism and ophthalmopathy. The overall study: Peripheral blood was drawn at first diagnosis, prior to all treatment.

Researchers amplified the TCR beta CDR3 regions from RNA transcripts. HTBI primers were employed in a first-round RT-PCR of the TCR CDR3. TCRdb fed the multiplex PCR reads into MiXCR, producing one record per CDR3 protein. Among around 250,000 distinct CDR3 sequences listed, 13% to 15% were seen once. This clonotype was detected many times. Its antigen remains unidentified. Deletions cut 0 bases from V and 6 bases from J, with 5 bases between. CDR1 is KGHSH, CDR2 LQKENI, per germline. There are 13 residues in the CDR3. Pregnant or lactating patients were excluded, as were those with uncontrolled infection or other autoimmune disease. Diagnoses were made from clinical symptoms, serum measures (thyroxine and TRAb), thyroid ultrasound and orbital computed tomography. Whole-study results and caveats: Blood also carried most thyroid clonotypes expanded above 0.001.

Material: blood. The V call is TRBV18, the J call TRBJ2-2; no definite D call. The sequence was obtained from a woman aged 40 to 49 with Graves' hyperthyroidism that later progressed to Graves' ophthalmopathy. The CDR3 sequence: CASSPPSAGELFF. In DNA, the CDR3 is TGTGCCAGCTCACCACCGTCCGCCGGGGAGCTGTTTTTT.